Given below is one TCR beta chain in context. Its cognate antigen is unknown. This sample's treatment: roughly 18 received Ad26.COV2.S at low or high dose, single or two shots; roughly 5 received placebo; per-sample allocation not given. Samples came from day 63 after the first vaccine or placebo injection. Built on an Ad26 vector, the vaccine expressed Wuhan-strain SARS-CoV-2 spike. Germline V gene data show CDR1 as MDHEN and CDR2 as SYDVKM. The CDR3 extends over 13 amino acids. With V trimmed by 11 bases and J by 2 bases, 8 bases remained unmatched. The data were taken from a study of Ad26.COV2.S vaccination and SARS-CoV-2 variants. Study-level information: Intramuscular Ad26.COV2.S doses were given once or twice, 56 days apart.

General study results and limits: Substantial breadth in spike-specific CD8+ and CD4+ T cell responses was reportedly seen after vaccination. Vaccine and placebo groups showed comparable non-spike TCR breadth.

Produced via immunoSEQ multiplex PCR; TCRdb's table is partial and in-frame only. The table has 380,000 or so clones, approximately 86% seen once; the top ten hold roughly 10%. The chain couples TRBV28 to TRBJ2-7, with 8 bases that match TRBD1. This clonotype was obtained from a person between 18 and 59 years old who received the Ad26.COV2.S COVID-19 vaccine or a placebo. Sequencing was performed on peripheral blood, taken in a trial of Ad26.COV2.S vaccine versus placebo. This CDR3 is CAGRQGRPYEQYF. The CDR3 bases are TGTGCCGGAAGACAGGGGCGCCCCTACGAGCAGTACTTC.